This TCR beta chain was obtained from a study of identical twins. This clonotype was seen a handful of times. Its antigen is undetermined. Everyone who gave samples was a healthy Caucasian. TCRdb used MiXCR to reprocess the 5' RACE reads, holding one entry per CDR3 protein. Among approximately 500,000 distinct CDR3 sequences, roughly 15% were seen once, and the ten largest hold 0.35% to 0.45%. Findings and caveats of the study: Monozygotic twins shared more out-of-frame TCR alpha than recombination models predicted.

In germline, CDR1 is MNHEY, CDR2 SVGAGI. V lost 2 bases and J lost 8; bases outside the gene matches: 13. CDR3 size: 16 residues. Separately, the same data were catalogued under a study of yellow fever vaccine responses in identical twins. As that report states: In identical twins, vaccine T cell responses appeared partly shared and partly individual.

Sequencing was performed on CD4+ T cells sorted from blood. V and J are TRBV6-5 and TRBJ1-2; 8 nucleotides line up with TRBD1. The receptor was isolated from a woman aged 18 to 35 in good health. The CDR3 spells CASSYPTAQGGLGYTF. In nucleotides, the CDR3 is TGTGCCAGCAGTTACCCAACGGCACAGGGGGGACTCGGCTACACCTTC.